This T cell receptor beta chain appears in the sequencing data of a study of CD8+CD57+ T cells in acquired aplastic anemia. CDR3 length: 14 residues. Germline V gives CDR1 WSHSY, CDR2 SAAADI. Between the trimmed V and J ends, which lost 6 bases and 1 base, there was a span of 10 bases. Before being chosen for sequencing, patients had shown CD8+CD57+ cell expansion by flow cytometry. It was genomic DNA that served as the template for profiling TCR beta VDJ and CDR3. TCRdb fed the reads into MiXCR, producing one record per CDR3 protein. This sample has about 240,000 distinct CDR3 sequences, with around 46% found just once. This clonotype was detected many times.

The chain joins TRBV10-2 to TRBJ1-5; D is uncertain. This receptor was taken from a human donor with aplastic anemia. The sequenced sample consisted of sorted CD4+, CD8+, or CD8+CD57+ T cells (not recorded which) from PBMCs. The CDR3 region has the DNA TGCGCCAGCAGGGCCGGAGGAAGCAATCAGCCCCAGCATTTT. Its translation is CASRAGGSNQPQHF.